What follows are 24 T cell receptor beta chains derived from one specimen sequenced in a study of cytomegalovirus exposure and HLA in healthy donors. Both 60 Vbeta primers and 13 Jbeta primers went into the PCR. Produced via immunoSEQ multiplex PCR; TCRdb's table is partial and in-frame only. The top ten clones hold 0.2% to 0.3% of a sample with 200,000 or so clones, about 90% of them seen once. The sample consisted of PBMCs. Every receptor here comes from a girl under three years old in good health and CMV-seronegative.

V is TRBV10-2 and J is TRBJ2-5, with 10 bases matching TRBD2. Trimming at V came to 8 bases and at J to 5 bases, leaving 8 bases not matched to a gene. Germline V gives CDR1 WSHSY, CDR2 SAAADI. This CDR3 spans 14 amino acids. The CDR3 region has the DNA TGCGCCAGCGGGGAGCGGGGGGGCCGGGAGACCCAGTACTTC. Amino acids: CASGERGGRETQYF.

The chain has TRBV14 and TRBJ2-7; TRBD1 matches at 8 bases. V shed 1 base, J shed 0 bases, and the junction held 5 bases outside the gene matches. The CDR3 is 16 amino acids. In germline, CDR1 is SGHDN, CDR2 FVKESK. The CDR3 nucleotides are TGTGCCAGCAGCCAAGCCCCGACAGGGGTCTCCTACGAGCAGTACTTC. This sequence encodes CASSQAPTGVSYEQYF.

V and J are TRBV5-4 and TRBJ2-5; D is perhaps TRBD1 (5 bases). This CDR3 has 15 amino acids. Germline V gene sequence: CDR1 SGHNT, CDR2 YYREEE (reference sequence). Trimming took 2 bases from V and 5 from J, leaving 16 bases between them. CDR3 sequence reads: CASSLRAGSGETQYF. Written as DNA, the CDR3 is TGTGCCAGCAGCTTACGGGCCGGGTCAGGGGAGACCCAGTACTTC.

The chain recombines TRBV2 with TRBJ1-2; D might be TRBD1 (6 bases). Trimming shortened V by 8 bases and J by 5 bases, and 18 bases separated the two germline ends. Germline V gene sequence: CDR1 SNHLY, CDR2 FYNNEI. The CDR3 covers 14 residues. The CDR3 nucleotides read TGTGCCAGCGGTTGGGACACCGCTGTATATGGCTACACCTTC. Translation: CASGWDTAVYGYTF.

The chain employs TRBV19 and TRBJ2-1, with 10 bases aligning to TRBD1. This CDR3 has 16 residues. CDR1 is LNHDA and CDR2 is SQIVND in the germline V gene (reference sequence). V lost 3 bases, J lost 3 bases, and 5 bases stayed unmatched. The CDR3 loop is CASSMMGQGFYNEQFF. In nucleotides, the CDR3 is TGTGCCAGTAGTATGATGGGACAGGGGTTCTACAATGAGCAGTTCTTC.

The rearrangement links TRBV9 to TRBJ2-7; D gene uncertain. V was clipped by 4 bases and J by 4 bases, with 12 bases between them. The CDR3 is 13 amino acids. In germline, CDR1 is SGDLS, CDR2 YYNGEE. CDR3 sequence reads: CASSSTRLYEQYF. The CDR3 DNA is TGTGCCAGCAGCTCCACGAGATTATACGAGCAGTACTTC.

This chain uses TRBV4-2 with TRBJ1-5; a weak D match, TRBD1 (5 bases). CDR3 size: 17 residues. Germline V lookup: CDR1 LGHNA, CDR2 YNFKEQ. V was clipped by 0 bases and J by 4 bases, with 16 bases between them. The CDR3 DNA is TGTGCCAGCAGCCAAGATCCCCCAGGGTGGGGAAATCAGCCCCAGCATTTT. Protein product: CASSQDPPGWGNQPQHF.

This chain joins TRBV30 and TRBJ2-1; D is ambiguous. V was shortened by 5 bases and J by 7 bases, with 9 bases between the two germline ends. This CDR3 region has 11 residues. Germline lookup yields CDR1 GTSNPN and CDR2 SVGIG (reference sequence). The CDR3 DNA sequence: TGTGCCTGGGAGGTTATTAATGAGCAGTTCTTC. Encoded protein: CAWEVINEQFF.

This chain connects TRBV4-1 to TRBJ1-6, with D maybe TRBD1 (5 bases). The CDR3 has 16 residues. Germline loops: CDR1 MGHRA, CDR2 YSYEKL. Trimming stripped 1 base from V and 9 bases from J, with 16 bases between. CDR3 in DNA: TGCGCCAGCAGCCAAGTAATCGGGGGACCGGGTTCACCCCTCCACTTT. It specifies CASSQVIGGPGSPLHF.

The V and J genes are TRBV7-9 and TRBJ2-3; the match to TRBD2 covers 9 bases. The germline CDR1 and CDR2 sequences are SEHNR and FQNEAQ (reference sequence). The V gene end was trimmed by 3 bases and the J gene end by 0 bases; junction bases not matched to a gene: 4. CDR3 length: 16 amino acids. CDR3 sequence (DNA): TGTGCCAGCAGCTTGTCTACTAGCGGGAGCACAGATACGCAGTATTTT. Translating it yields CASSLSTSGSTDTQYF.

This chain links TRBV4-1 with TRBJ2-3, with D tentatively TRBD2 (6 bases). This CDR3 has 16 amino acids. Germline values: CDR1 MGHRA, CDR2 YSYEKL. The V and J ends lost 3 bases and 4 bases respectively, with 17 bases between them. The CDR3, as DNA: TGCGCCAGCAGCCACTCGCAGGGAGGTGGGCCAGATACGCAGTATTTT. Protein: CASSHSQGGGPDTQYF.

This clone was detected only a few times. DNA of the CDR3: TGTGCCTACCTCCGGGGGGCCCAAGAGACCCAGTACTTC. Its protein product is CAYLRGAQETQYF. The chain is built from TRBV30 and TRBJ2-5; D perhaps matches TRBD2 (7 bases). The CDR3 has 13 residues. V gave up 7 bases and J gave up 1 base, with 13 bases separating them. In germline, CDR1 is GTSNPN, CDR2 SVGIG (reference sequence).

The chain has TRBV19 and TRBJ1-3; D may be TRBD1 (5 bases). The CDR3 spans 14 residues. The germline V and J ends were trimmed by 6 bases and 4 bases, with 13 bases remaining between them. Germline CDR1 reads LNHDA; CDR2 reads SQIVND (reference sequence). Here the CDR3 reads CASRKTEPGNTIYF. The CDR3 DNA follows: TGTGCCAGTAGAAAGACAGAACCCGGAAACACCATATATTTT.

The V and J genes are TRBV7-6 and TRBJ2-7; TRBD2 matches 12 bases. The CDR3 has 14 amino acids. Germline V lookup: CDR1 SGHVS, CDR2 FNYEAQ. V dropped 5 bases and J dropped 2; count of bases not matched to a gene: 1. In DNA form, the CDR3 reads TGTGCCAGCAGCGGACTAGCGGGAACCTACGAGCAGTACTTC. Amino acid sequence: CASSGLAGTYEQYF.

The gene calls are TRBV4-2 and TRBJ2-3; 10 positions agree with TRBD2. Trimming cost V 4 bases and J 4 bases; bases outside gene matches: 8. There are 16 residues in the CDR3. Germline V gene lookup returns CDR1 LGHNA and CDR2 YNFKEQ. The CDR3, as DNA: TGTGCCAGCAGCCTTAGAGCGGGGACTAGCGCAGATACGCAGTATTTT. This translates into CASSLRAGTSADTQYF.

This clone was picked up one time. V and J are TRBV5-1 and TRBJ1-2; D might be TRBD1 (6 bases). The CDR3 consists of 16 residues. Trimming pared 5 bases from V and 8 bases from J, leaving 25 bases between. Germline-derived CDR1 and CDR2 are SGHRS and YFSETQ. The CDR3 region has the DNA TGCGCCAGCAGGGTGGGAGATACAGGGCTTAATTCCGGCTACACCTTC. Protein sequence: CASRVGDTGLNSGYTF. The full variable domain, in which reference TRBV5-1 and TRBJ1-2 provide the parts outside the CDR3, is KAGVTQTPRYLIKTRGQQVTLSCSPISGHRSVSWYQQTPGQGLQFLFEYFSETQRNKGNFPGRFSGRQFSNSRSEMNVSTLELGDSALYLCASRVGDTGLNSGYTFGSGTRLTVV.

The rearrangement joins TRBV5-4 to TRBJ2-5; 10 nucleotides agree with TRBD2. Germline lookup yields CDR1 SGHNT and CDR2 YYREEE (reference sequence). The CDR3 sequence is 18 residues long. V shed 2 bases, J shed 3 bases, and the junction held 13 bases outside the gene matches. The CDR3 bases are TGTGCCAGCAGCTTCAGGTCCGGACTAGCGGAGCCGAAAGAGACCCAGTACTTC. Its protein product is CASSFRSGLAEPKETQYF. The complete variable domain, with remaining parts taken from reference TRBV5-4 and TRBJ2-5, reads ETGVTQSPTHLIKTRGQQVTLRCSSQSGHNTVSWYQQALGQGPQFIFQYYREEENGRGNFPPRFSGLQFPNYSSELNVNALELDDSALYLCASSFRSGLAEPKETQYFGPGTRLLVL.

The chain uses TRBV7-3 and TRBJ2-5; D perhaps matches TRBD2 (7 bases). Trimming removed 5 bases from V and 5 bases from J, with 15 bases in between. CDR3 length: 14 residues. The germline V gene encodes CDR1 SGHTA and CDR2 FQGTGA. CDR3 amino acids: CASSPIGGEETQYF. Written as DNA, the CDR3 is TGTGCCAGCAGCCCCATAGGGGGGGAGGAGACCCAGTACTTC.

This clone was observed a single time. The junction does not match germline at one end; this may be a read error. The gene calls are TRBV7-9 and TRBJ1-1; no clear D gene. This CDR3 comprises 12 residues. Germline V gene data show CDR1 as SEHNR and CDR2 as FQNEAQ (reference sequence). The chain's CDR3 is CSSSPVNTEAFF. CDR3 nucleotides: TGTTCCAGCAGCCCAGTCAACACTGAAGCTTTCTTT.

The chain employs TRBV4-3 and TRBJ2-7; TRBD2 agrees at 13 bases. CDR1 LGHNA and CDR2 YSLEER come from the germline V gene. This CDR3 region has 19 residues. V shed 0 bases and J 7 bases; nucleotides not matched to a gene: 15. For the CDR3, the DNA is TGCGCCAGCAGCCAAGATCTGAATGCTGGACTAGCGGGAGCTAAGGAGCAGTACTTC. This sequence encodes CASSQDLNAGLAGAKEQYF.

CDR3 region: CASSMSSGANVLTF. The CDR3 region has the DNA TGTGCCAGTAGTATGAGCTCTGGGGCCAACGTCCTGACTTTC. The V gene is TRBV19, the J gene TRBJ2-6; unclear D gene. There are 14 residues in the CDR3. Germline V gene sequence: CDR1 LNHDA, CDR2 SQIVND (reference sequence). V was trimmed by 3 bases and J by 0 bases, leaving 3 bases between them.

The chain has TRBV30 and TRBJ1-5; D unclear. The V and J ends lost 2 bases and 3 bases respectively, with 14 bases between them. This CDR3 is 15 amino acids long. Germline loops: CDR1 GTSNPN, CDR2 SVGIG (reference sequence). The CDR3 loop reads CAWSLVSGLNQPQHF. The CDR3 bases are TGTGCCTGGAGTCTGGTGTCAGGCCTCAATCAGCCCCAGCATTTT.

V and J are TRBV7-9 and TRBJ1-3, with D tentatively TRBD1 (5 bases). CDR3 length: 15 amino acids. Trimming took 5 bases from V and 0 from J, leaving 11 bases between them. CDR1 and CDR2 (germline): SEHNR, FQNEAQ (reference sequence). The CDR3 DNA follows: TGTGCCAGCAGCCCGGGGACTCTCTCTGGAAACACCATATATTTT. Amino acids: CASSPGTLSGNTIYF.

The J gene is TRBJ2-1, the V gene TRBV6-6; 9 bases match TRBD1. The CDR3 covers 15 residues. V dropped 7 bases and J dropped 9; count of bases not matched to a gene: 13. Germline V gene lookup returns CDR1 MNHNY and CDR2 SVGAGI (reference sequence). The CDR3: CASIGRQGGSSEQFF. CDR3 sequence (DNA): TGTGCCAGCATCGGTAGACAGGGGGGAAGTTCTGAGCAGTTCTTC.